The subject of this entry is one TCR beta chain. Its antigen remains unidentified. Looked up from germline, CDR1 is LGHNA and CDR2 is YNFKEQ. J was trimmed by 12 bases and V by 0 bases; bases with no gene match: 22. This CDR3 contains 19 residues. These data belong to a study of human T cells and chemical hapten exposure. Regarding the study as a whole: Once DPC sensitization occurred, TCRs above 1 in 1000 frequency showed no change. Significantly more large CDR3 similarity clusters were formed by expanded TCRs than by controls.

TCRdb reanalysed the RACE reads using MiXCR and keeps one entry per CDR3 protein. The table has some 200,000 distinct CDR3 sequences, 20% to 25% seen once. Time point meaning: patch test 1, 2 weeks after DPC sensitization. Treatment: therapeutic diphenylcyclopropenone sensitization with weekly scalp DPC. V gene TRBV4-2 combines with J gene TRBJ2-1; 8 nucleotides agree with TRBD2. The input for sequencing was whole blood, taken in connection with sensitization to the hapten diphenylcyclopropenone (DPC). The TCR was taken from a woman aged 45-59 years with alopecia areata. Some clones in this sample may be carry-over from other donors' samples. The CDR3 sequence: CASSQDRSGTSGLQLPQFF. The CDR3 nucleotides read TGTGCCAGCAGCCAAGATCGATCCGGCACTAGCGGACTACAGTTGCCGCAGTTCTTC.